This TCR beta chain was captured by sequencing in a study of PD-1 blockade in mismatch repair-deficient tumors. In the study overall: All were previously treated, progressing patients with approximately 12 mismatch repair-deficient cancer types.

This table comes from immunoSEQ multiplex PCR, and its TCRdb copy is limited to in-frame clones, with some not included. The data show fewer than 100,000 clones, 81% seen once. Only a few counts were recorded for this clone. The germline CDR1 and CDR2 sequences are SGHRS and YFSETQ. With 0 bases removed from V and 8 bases from J, the gap between germline ends came to 15 bases. This CDR3 is 15 amino acids long. The receptor was isolated from an adult with mismatch repair-deficient cancer. The V call is TRBV5-1, the J call TRBJ2-1, with D perhaps being TRBD1 or TRBD2 (7 bases each). Sequences were derived from peripheral blood, sampled 12 weeks after starting pembrolizumab. The CDR3 spells CASSLDVQGRDEQFF. The CDR3, as DNA: TGCGCCAGCAGCTTGGATGTACAGGGGAGGGATGAGCAGTTCTTC.